This TCR beta chain was observed in a study of OX40 agonist ivuxolimab in advanced cancers. Study context: Ivuxolimab doses were 0.01, 0.1, 0.3, 1.5, 3 or 10 mg/kg every 2 weeks. With a range of roughly 20 to 80, age averaged roughly 60 years, and 75% to 90% were male. Study-wide results and caveats: CD4+ and CD8+ T cells in blood underwent clonal expansion by week 6 at 0.1 to 3.0 mg/kg.

Patients were excluded for autoimmune disease history or systemic immunosuppression. A word on this clone: Its antigen is unidentified.

This table comes from immunoSEQ multiplex PCR, and its TCRdb copy is limited to in-frame clones, with some not included. This sample has more than 70,000 clones, with roughly 91% found just once. The clonotype originates from an adult with an advanced solid tumor such as melanoma, head and neck, liver or kidney cancer. The sample consisted of CD4+ or CD8+ T cells sorted from blood, taken in a trial of the OX40 agonist ivuxolimab.

This CDR3 is CASTPSGGGFYEQYF. CDR3 in DNA: TGTGCCAGCACCCCCTCTGGCGGGGGGTTCTACGAGCAGTACTTC. The chain joins TRBV9 to TRBJ2-7, with 8 bases identical to TRBD2. J lost 3 bases, V lost 6 bases, and 11 bases had no gene match. The CDR3 spans 15 residues. CDR1 and CDR2 from the germline V gene are SGDLS and YYNGEE. The full variable domain, in which reference TRBV9 and TRBJ2-7 provide the parts outside the CDR3, is DSGVTQTPKHLITATGQRVTLRCSPRSGDLSVYWYQQSLDQGLQFLIQYYNGEERAKGNILERFSAQQFPDLHSELNLSSLELGDSALYFCASTPSGGGFYEQYFGPGTRLTVT.